This T cell receptor beta chain was profiled in a study of blood T cell repertoires in COVID-19. Germline V gives CDR1 LGHNA, CDR2 YNFKEQ. Trimming removed 4 bases from V and 6 bases from J, with 19 bases in between. The CDR3 has 16 amino acids. Profiling relied on immunoSEQ multiplex PCR, and the TCRdb table lists in-frame clones only, not all of them. This sample has roughly 68,000 clones, with about 90% found just once. The genes are TRBV4-2 and TRBJ1-3; D remains unclear. Input material: peripheral blood. The TCR sequence derives from a woman between 55 and 75 years old with COVID-19, enrolled during active disease. The CDR3 is CASSLVPGNYENTIYF. The CDR3 bases are TGTGCCAGCAGCCTCGTTCCGGGTAATTATGAAAACACCATATATTTT.